The 27 T cell receptor beta chains listed next were all sequenced from one sample in a study of T cells after yellow fever vaccination (dated by TCRdb to between 2017 and 2020). The intended sense of this specimen's treatment or condition label: live attenuated yellow fever vaccine strain. Libraries were made using 5' RACE. TCRdb records Illumina HiSeq 2500 as the sequencer. The public reads were quality trimmed at Q25 with fastp and then assembled into clones with MiXCR by TCRdb, keeping productive beta chains. Identical CDR3 proteins give one entry, which carries the most common genes and DNA. This sample gives about 63,000 distinct CDR3 sequences in total; roughly 7.4% of them show up just once. The biggest ten clones account for 36% of the sample. Sample: CD8+ T cells sorted from PBMCs, taken 15 days after the yellow fever booster vaccination. These receptors were taken from a man aged 25 to 40 who received the YFV17D yellow fever vaccine.

The rearrangement joins TRBV6-5 to TRBJ1-2; the D gene is possibly TRBD1 (5 bases). Trimming removed 6 bases from V and 5 bases from J, with 10 bases in between. This CDR3 contains 12 residues. Germline CDR1 is MNHEY and CDR2 is SVGAGI. This chain's CDR3 is CASRFGGYGYTF. CDR3 in DNA: TGTGCCAGCAGATTCGGGGGGTATGGCTACACCTTC.

This clonotype has at least ten counts. V gene TRBV29-1 combines with J gene TRBJ2-7; TRBD1 matches at 7 bases. The CDR3 spans 13 residues. Germline assignment: CDR1 SQVTM and CDR2 ANQGSEA. J lost 2 bases, V lost 3 bases, and 4 bases had no gene match. The CDR3 region has the DNA TGCAGCGTTGATGAGGGGGCCCCCTACGAGCAGTACTTC. This translates into CSVDEGAPYEQYF.

The chain recombines TRBV7-9 with TRBJ2-3; D remains ambiguous. Trimming removed 2 bases from V and 4 bases from J, with 10 bases in between. CDR3 length equals 14 residues. Germline-derived CDR1 and CDR2 are SEHNR and FQNEAQ (reference sequence). CDR3 sequence reads: CASSLTASPDTQYF. The CDR3 nucleotides read TGTGCCAGCAGCTTAACGGCCTCCCCAGATACGCAGTATTTT.

This clonotype was found many times. In DNA, the CDR3 is TGTGCCAGCAGCTTAGCTTGGGGGGGATCCCCCCCCTACGAGCAGTACTTC. This sequence encodes CASSLAWGGSPPYEQYF. The V call is TRBV7-8, the J call TRBJ2-7, with 7 bases matching TRBD2. Germline V gene data show CDR1 as SGHVS and CDR2 as FQNEAQ. V shed 0 bases and J 2 bases; nucleotides not matched to a gene: 10. The CDR3 has 17 residues.

This clonotype was detected ten times or more. The chain has TRBV9 and TRBJ2-5; 7 nucleotides match TRBD1. Germline V gives CDR1 SGDLS, CDR2 YYNGEE. CDR3 length: 14 amino acids. After removal of 0 bases from V and 5 bases from J, the junction contained 4 bases not matched to a gene. The CDR3 DNA reads TGTGCCAGCAGCGTAGAGGGACAGTTGGAGACCCAGTACTTC. Its protein is CASSVEGQLETQYF.

Points on this clonotype: A much larger clone is a single base away; this may be a read error. J is TRBJ1-5 and V is TRBV12-3 or TRBV12-4; maybe TRBD1 (5 bases). V lost 8 bases to trimming and J lost 5 bases, with 19 bases between them. The CDR3 covers 15 residues. The CDR3 reads CASRALEGPDQPQHF. The DNA for the CDR3 is TGTGCCAGCCGAGCACTGGAGGGGCCTGATCAGCCCCAGCATTTT.

In this sample, this clonotype turned up many times. This rearrangement joins TRBV6-2 or TRBV6-3 to TRBJ2-1; D may be TRBD1 (5 bases). Germline V lookup: CDR1 MNHEY, CDR2 SVGEGT. Deletions cut 3 bases from V and 4 bases from J, with 7 bases between. The length of the CDR3 is 13 residues. The CDR3 nucleotides are TGTGCCAGCAGTTATCGACAGTACAATGAGCAGTTCTTC. As protein: CASSYRQYNEQFF.

This clonotype was detected only a few times. The chain uses TRBV29-1 and TRBJ1-1, with D tentatively TRBD1 (5 bases). Deletions cut 7 bases from V and 0 bases from J, with 21 bases between. The CDR3 contains 16 residues. In germline, CDR1 is SQVTM, CDR2 ANQGSEA. The DNA of the CDR3 is TGCAGCGCGTCCGGGGGGGGACCCTCAATGAACACTGAAGCTTTCTTT. Translating it yields CSASGGGPSMNTEAFF. The variable domain in full, with the rest retrieved from reference TRBV29-1 and TRBJ1-1, is SAVISQKPSRDICQRGTSLTIQCQVDSQVTMMFWYRQQPGQSLTLIATANQGSEATYESGFVIDKFPISRPNLTFSTLTVSNMSPEDSSIYLCSASGGGPSMNTEAFFGQGTRLTVV.

This clonotype has at least ten counts. The rearrangement joins TRBV6-2 or TRBV6-3 to TRBJ2-3; unclear D gene. The CDR3 loop spans 12 amino acids. V lost 2 bases, J lost 6 bases, and 6 bases lay in between. Germline V gene sequence: CDR1 MNHEY, CDR2 SVGEGT. This CDR3 reads CASSYPEDTQYF. CDR3 DNA: TGTGCCAGCAGTTACCCGGAGGATACGCAGTATTTT.

Many counts were recorded for this clonotype. J is TRBJ2-1 and V is TRBV5-5; maybe TRBD2 (6 bases). The germline V gene encodes CDR1 SGHKS and CDR2 YYEKEE (reference sequence). The CDR3 spans 14 residues. Trimming removed 2 bases from V and 6 bases from J, with 12 bases in between. As DNA, the CDR3 is TGTGCCAGCAGCTTCAGGGACTCTCCCAATGAGCAGTTCTTC. Amino acids: CASSFRDSPNEQFF.

This clonotype was counted ten times or more. The CDR3 here is CASSSGRELTGELFF. The CDR3 region has the DNA TGTGCCAGCAGCTCTGGGAGAGAGCTCACCGGGGAGCTGTTTTTT. The chain links TRBV13 to TRBJ2-2, with a possible D match to TRBD2 (5 bases). The CDR3 is 15 amino acids. Germline V gives CDR1 PRHDT, CDR2 FYEKMQ (reference sequence). V dropped 4 bases and J dropped 4 bases, with 13 bases sitting between them.

The sample holds many counts of this clonotype. The chain employs TRBV20-1 and TRBJ2-1; 8 bases map to TRBD2. CDR1 and CDR2 (germline): DFQATT, SNEGSKA (reference sequence). The CDR3 length is 13 residues. The ends lost 7 bases at V and 6 bases at J; junction bases unmatched: 8. CDR3: CSVGGGGFNEQFF. The CDR3 DNA sequence: TGCAGTGTCGGGGGGGGTGGGTTCAATGAGCAGTTCTTC.

This clonotype was seen repeatedly, ten times or more. The V gene is TRBV3-1, the J gene TRBJ2-2; D tentatively reads TRBD1 or TRBD2 (6 bases each). This CDR3 is built from 14 residues. Trimming shortened V by 5 bases and J by 6 bases, and 13 bases separated the two germline ends. Germline loops: CDR1 LGHDT, CDR2 YNNKEL (reference sequence). The CDR3 loop reads CASSALGGAGELFF. The CDR3 DNA follows: TGTGCCAGCAGCGCTCTCGGGGGCGCCGGGGAGCTGTTTTTT.

This clonotype was counted ten times or more. J is TRBJ2-1 and V is TRBV23-1; D is undetermined. TRBV23-1 is an ORF for which the function is uncertain. V was shortened by 4 bases and J by 0 bases, with 7 bases between the two germline ends. The CDR3 has 14 amino acids. The CDR3 DNA follows: TGCGCCAGCAGTCCCGCGAGCTCCTACAATGAGCAGTTCTTC. It encodes CASSPASSYNEQFF.

This clonotype occurred many times. The rearrangement links TRBV28 to TRBJ2-7; tentative D call: TRBD1 (6 bases). Germline V gene data show CDR1 as MDHEN and CDR2 as SYDVKM. CDR3 length: 14 residues. V was cut by 1 base and J by 4 bases, with 11 bases left in between. The CDR3 sequence is CASSLFRGKYEQYF. CDR3 DNA sequence: TGTGCCAGCAGTTTATTTAGGGGGAAGTACGAGCAGTACTTC.

This clonotype was found many times. The chain employs TRBV7-6 and TRBJ2-2; no firm D call. Trimming pared 4 bases from V and 4 bases from J, leaving 10 bases between. Per germline, CDR1 SGHVS and CDR2 FNYEAQ. The CDR3 contains 14 residues. CDR3 in amino acids: CASSSRSVTGELFF. CDR3 DNA sequence: TGTGCCAGCAGCTCGAGGAGCGTCACCGGGGAGCTGTTTTTT.

This clonotype was counted many times. The J gene is TRBJ2-7, the V gene TRBV29-1; 13 nucleotides align to TRBD2. The CDR3 spans 15 residues. From germline, CDR1 is SQVTM and CDR2 ANQGSEA. The V and J ends lost 5 bases and 3 bases, in that order; junction bases with no gene match: 7. CDR3: CSVPGWTSGSYEQYF. The CDR3 DNA reads as TGCAGCGTTCCGGGTTGGACTAGCGGGAGCTACGAGCAGTACTTC.

This clonotype was counted at least ten times. The V call is TRBV27, the J call TRBJ2-5; 10 bases agree with TRBD2. The V segment lost 6 bases and the J segment 1 base; nucleotides outside the gene matches: 11. Germline V gives CDR1 MNHEY, CDR2 SMNVEV (reference sequence). CDR3 length: 17 amino acids. This chain's CDR3 is CASSSPRLAGVQETQYF. CDR3 coding DNA: TGTGCCAGCAGCTCCCCCCGACTAGCGGGCGTCCAAGAGACCCAGTACTTC.

The chain is built from TRBV27 and TRBJ2-1; TRBD1 is a possible D gene (6 bases). The germline V and J ends were trimmed by 5 bases and 2 bases, with 19 bases remaining between them. This CDR3 is 17 amino acids long. CDR1 and CDR2 from the germline V gene are MNHEY and SMNVEV (reference sequence). Here the CDR3 reads CASSPIPLQGAYNEQFF. CDR3 DNA sequence: TGTGCCAGCAGTCCAATTCCCCTACAGGGAGCCTACAATGAGCAGTTCTTC.

This clonotype was recorded at least ten times. J is TRBJ2-1 and V is TRBV11-2; 12 positions agree with TRBD2. The CDR3 covers 17 residues. Germline CDR1 SGHAT, CDR2 FQNNGV. J lost 6 bases, V lost 3 bases, and 9 bases had no gene match. The CDR3 DNA is TGTGCCAGCAGCTTCCGACTAGCGGGAGATAGTTTCAATGAGCAGTTCTTC. Translated: CASSFRLAGDSFNEQFF. Full variable domain (missing parts from reference TRBV11-2 and TRBJ2-1): EAGVAQSPRYKIIEKRQSVAFWCNPISGHATLYWYQQILGQGPKLLIQFQNNGVVDDSQLPKDRFSAERLKGVDSTLKIQPAKLEDSAVYLCASSFRLAGDSFNEQFFGPGTRLTVL.

In its sample, this clonotype was seen many times. V usage is TRBV6-5 and J usage is TRBJ2-7; the match to TRBD2 covers 11 bases. CDR1 is MNHEY, CDR2 SVGAGI, per germline. With 4 bases clipped from V and 4 bases from J, the junction kept 3 bases outside the gene matches. The CDR3 runs to 14 residues. Here the CDR3 reads CASSSGTSGYEQYF. DNA of the CDR3: TGTGCCAGCAGTTCAGGGACTAGCGGATACGAGCAGTACTTC.

As concerns this clonotype: Being one base from a much bigger clone, this may be a read error. The chain joins TRBV6-5 to TRBJ2-1; D might be TRBD1 (5 bases). Germline CDR1 and CDR2: MNHEY and SVGAGI. The CDR3 length is 12 residues. This chain's CDR3 is CASTYAGNEQFF. The DNA of the CDR3 is TGTGCCAGCACTTACGCAGGGAATGAGCAGTTCTTC.

This clonotype was seen only a few times. This sequence joins TRBV29-1 and TRBJ2-3; D remains unclear. Germline-derived CDR1 and CDR2 are SQVTM and ANQGSEA. Trimming left V 6 bases short and J 2 bases short, with 6 bases between. The CDR3 has 11 residues. CDR3 protein: CSVEYTDTQYF. In DNA form, the CDR3 reads TGCAGCGTAGAGTACACAGATACGCAGTATTTT.

The sample holds many counts of this clonotype. This chain joins TRBV6-1 and TRBJ2-5, with 7 positions matching TRBD1. CDR3 size: 15 residues. V gave up 7 bases and J gave up 5 bases; unmatched junction bases: 13. Germline CDR1 is MNHNS and CDR2 is SASEGT. CDR3 sequence reads: CASKGAQYSLETQYF. CDR3 nucleotide sequence: TGTGCCAGCAAGGGGGCGCAGTATTCGTTGGAGACCCAGTACTTC.

This clonotype was detected only a few times. This chain joins TRBV20-1 and TRBJ2-7; 8 bases line up with TRBD1. CDR3 size: 15 residues. With V trimmed by 2 bases and J by 1 base, 7 bases remained unmatched. In germline, CDR1 is DFQATT, CDR2 SNEGSKA (reference sequence). The CDR3 nucleotides read TGCAGTGCTAGAACCCCCAGGGGGCTTTCCTACGAGCAGTACTTC. Translated: CSARTPRGLSYEQYF.

This clonotype was seen ten or more times. The V and J genes are TRBV10-2 and TRBJ2-1; TRBD2 matches 8 bases. V shed 6 bases, J shed 9 bases, and the junction held 7 bases outside the gene matches. The CDR3 covers 13 residues. The germline V gene has CDR1 WSHSY and CDR2 SAAADI. CDR3 sequence: CASSRGGGGEQFF. For the CDR3, the DNA is TGCGCCAGCAGCCGGGGGGGCGGGGGTGAGCAGTTCTTC.

This clonotype has a handful of counts. The V and J genes are TRBV14 and TRBJ2-1; 7 nucleotides align to TRBD2. Looked up from germline, CDR1 is SGHDN and CDR2 is FVKESK. This CDR3 region has 17 residues. Trimming cost V 4 bases and J 0 bases; bases outside gene matches: 9. The CDR3 here is CASSPYLGGSSYNEQFF. As DNA, the CDR3 is TGTGCCAGCAGCCCCTACCTCGGCGGGAGCTCCTACAATGAGCAGTTCTTC.